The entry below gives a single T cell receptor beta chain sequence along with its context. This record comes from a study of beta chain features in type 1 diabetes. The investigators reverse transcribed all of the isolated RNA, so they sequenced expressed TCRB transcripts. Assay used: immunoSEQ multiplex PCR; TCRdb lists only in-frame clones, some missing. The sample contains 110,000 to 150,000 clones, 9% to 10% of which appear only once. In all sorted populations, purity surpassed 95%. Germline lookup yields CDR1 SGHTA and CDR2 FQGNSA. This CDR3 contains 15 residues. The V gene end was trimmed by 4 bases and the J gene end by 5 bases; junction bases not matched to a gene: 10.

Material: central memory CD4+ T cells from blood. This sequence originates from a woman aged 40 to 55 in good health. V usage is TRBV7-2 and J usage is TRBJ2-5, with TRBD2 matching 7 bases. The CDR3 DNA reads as TGTGCCAGCAGCTCCCAAGGGAGGGTGGTGGAGACCCAGTACTTC. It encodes CASSSQGRVVETQYF.